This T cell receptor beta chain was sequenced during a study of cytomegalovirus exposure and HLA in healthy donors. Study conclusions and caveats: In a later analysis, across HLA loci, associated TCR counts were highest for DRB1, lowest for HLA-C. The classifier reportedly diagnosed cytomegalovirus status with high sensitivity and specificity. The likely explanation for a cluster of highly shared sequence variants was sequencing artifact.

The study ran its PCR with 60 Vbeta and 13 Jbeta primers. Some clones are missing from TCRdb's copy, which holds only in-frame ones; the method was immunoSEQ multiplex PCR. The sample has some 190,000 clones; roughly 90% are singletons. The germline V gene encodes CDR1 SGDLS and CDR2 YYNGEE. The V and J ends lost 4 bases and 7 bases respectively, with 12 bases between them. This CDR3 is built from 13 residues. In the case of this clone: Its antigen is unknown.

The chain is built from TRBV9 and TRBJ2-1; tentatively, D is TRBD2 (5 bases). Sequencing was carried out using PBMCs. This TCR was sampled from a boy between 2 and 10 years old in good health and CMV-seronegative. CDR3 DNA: TGTGCCAGCAGCCCCCCCGGGGTGAATGAGCAGTTCTTC. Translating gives CASSPPGVNEQFF.